This paragraph reports one TCR beta chain. What it binds is not known. The record originates from a study of CD4 T cells in relation to SARS-CoV-2 and coronaviruses. Study results and caveats: This crossreactivity analysis covered spike protein alone, no other viral proteins.

The junction had 6 bases not matched to a gene; V was cut back by 0 bases and J by 7 bases. The CDR3 is made up of 16 amino acids. Germline CDR1 and CDR2: SGHRS and YFSETQ. The method was immunoSEQ multiplex PCR; TCRdb's version includes in-frame clones alone and lacks a portion of them. The sample records tens of thousands of clones, over 70% being singletons. The unexposed donors gave CD4+ T cells in about 2011-2018, prior to COVID-19. The cells were cultured for about ten days before CD4+ T cells were isolated. As cell numbers allowed, unexposed-donor CD4+ T cells faced SARS-CoV-2 S/N and four cold-coronavirus spikes.

The receptor was isolated from a human donor in good health. The chain carries TRBV5-1 and TRBJ2-2; TRBD1 matches 10 bases. Sequences were obtained from CD4+ T cells from PBMCs, cultured in vitro. CDR3 in DNA: TGCGCCAGCAGCTTGGTGGGACAGGGGACAATCGGGGAGCTGTTTTTT. Translating gives CASSLVGQGTIGELFF.